What follows are 10 T cell receptor beta chains derived from one specimen sequenced in a study of Ad26.COV2.S vaccination and SARS-CoV-2 variants. Assay: immunoSEQ multiplex PCR; the TCRdb copy retains only in-frame clones and omits some. Here the sample spans about 350,000 clones, around 83% being singletons. Regarding treatment: roughly 18 received Ad26.COV2.S at low or high dose, single or two shots; 5 received placebo; per-sample allocation not given. Following the first vaccine or placebo injection, samples were taken on day 63. This sample comprised peripheral blood, obtained in a trial of Ad26.COV2.S vaccine versus placebo. The receptors derive from a person aged 18-60 years who received the Ad26.COV2.S COVID-19 vaccine or a placebo.

The rearrangement joins TRBV2 to TRBJ2-2, with no clear D. The V gene's germline CDR1 is SNHLY and CDR2 FYNNEI. Trimming shortened V by 6 bases and J by 3 bases, and 8 bases separated the two germline ends. This CDR3 has 13 residues. The CDR3, as DNA: TGTGCCAGCAGGACCCTCTACACCGGGGAGCTGTTTTTT. Translated: CASRTLYTGELFF.

The V and J genes are TRBV4-3 and TRBJ2-2; possibly TRBD1 or TRBD2 for D (6 bases each). This CDR3 contains 15 residues. The ends were cut back, 1 base at V and 8 bases at J, with 14 bases in the middle. The germline V gene has CDR1 LGHNA and CDR2 YSLEER. DNA of the CDR3: TGCGCCAGCAGCCAAGTTCGCGGGACAACTGGGGAGCTGTTTTTT. Protein sequence: CASSQVRGTTGELFF.

The V gene is TRBV7-2, the J gene TRBJ1-2; D uncertain. Per germline, CDR1 SGHTA and CDR2 FQGNSA. Deletions cut 5 bases from V and 8 bases from J, with 12 bases between. This CDR3 has 12 amino acids. DNA of the CDR3: TGTGCCAGCAGCCCACGGATTGACGGCTACACCTTC. It translates to CASSPRIDGYTF.

This chain joins TRBV4-1 and TRBJ2-3, with D unclear. Germline V lookup: CDR1 MGHRA, CDR2 YSYEKL. The CDR3 covers 15 residues. The V and J ends lost 3 bases and 4 bases respectively, with 14 bases between them. CDR3 sequence: CASSQPIRAADTQYF. The CDR3 DNA reads as TGCGCCAGCAGCCAGCCGATAAGAGCCGCAGATACGCAGTATTTT.

This chain uses TRBV30 with TRBJ1-5; D is perhaps TRBD1 (6 bases). From germline, CDR1 is GTSNPN and CDR2 SVGIG (reference sequence). CDR3 size: 13 residues. V was clipped by 1 base and J by 5 bases, with 9 bases between them. The DNA of the CDR3 is TGTGCCTGGAGTGGGTCAGGGGATCAGCCCCAGCATTTT. Translated: CAWSGSGDQPQHF.

The chain recombines TRBV6-5 with TRBJ1-1; D is unclear. Trimming took off 6 bases at V and 3 bases at J, with 11 bases between the two ends. The CDR3 has 13 amino acids. Germline CDR1 MNHEY, CDR2 SVGAGI. Here the CDR3 DNA reads TGTGCCAGCAGAATGGGAGGATACACTGAAGCTTTCTTT. Encoded protein: CASRMGGYTEAFF.

V is TRBV18 and J is TRBJ2-7, with D maybe TRBD1 (6 bases). Trimming took off 3 bases at V and 6 bases at J, with 12 bases between the two ends. The CDR3 covers 13 residues. Germline V CDR1 and CDR2: KGHSH, LQKENI. DNA of the CDR3: TGTGCCAGCTCACCGGGGACACGGTCCGAGCAGTACTTC. Encoded protein: CASSPGTRSEQYF.

This clone was counted between two and nine times. This sequence joins TRBV7-9 and TRBJ1-2, with D possibly TRBD1 on 5 matching bases. This CDR3 has 12 residues. Germline lookup yields CDR1 SEHNR and CDR2 FQNEAQ (reference sequence). V shed 6 bases and J shed 8 bases, with 13 bases lying between them. This CDR3 is CASRLDSEGYTF. Written as DNA, the CDR3 is TGTGCCAGCAGGCTTGACAGTGAGGGCTACACCTTC.

This clone came up once. The chain uses TRBV5-1 and TRBJ2-7; TRBD1 matches 9 bases. The germline CDR1 and CDR2 sequences are SGHRS and YFSETQ. V trimming: 3 bases; J trimming: 6 bases; junction bases outside the gene matches: 7. The CDR3 totals 14 residues. The CDR3 loop reads CASSSRDRVGEQYF. The CDR3 DNA sequence: TGCGCCAGCAGCTCCCGGGACAGGGTGGGCGAGCAGTACTTC.

This clone was seen once. The rearrangement joins TRBV7-9 to TRBJ2-7; the D is unclear. From germline, CDR1 is SEHNR and CDR2 FQNEAQ (reference sequence). CDR3 length: 14 amino acids. The ends were cut back, 5 bases at V and 6 bases at J, with 17 bases in the middle. The CDR3 region has the DNA TGTGCCAGCAGCCTAGTAGCCGCGTTTTCCGAGCAGTACTTC. It encodes CASSLVAAFSEQYF.